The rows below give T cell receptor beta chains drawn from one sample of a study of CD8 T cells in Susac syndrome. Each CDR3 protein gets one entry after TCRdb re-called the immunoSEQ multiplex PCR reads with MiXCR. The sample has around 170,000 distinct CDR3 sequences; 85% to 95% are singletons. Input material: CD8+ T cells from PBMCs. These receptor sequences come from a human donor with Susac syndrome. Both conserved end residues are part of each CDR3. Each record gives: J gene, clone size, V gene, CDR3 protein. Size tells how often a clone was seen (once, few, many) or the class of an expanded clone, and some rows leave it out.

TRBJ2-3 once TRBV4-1 CASSQDPTSGGDTQYF
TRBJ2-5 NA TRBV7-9 CASRTHSAGETQYF
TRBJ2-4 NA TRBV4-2 CASSQDFPGAAKNIQYF
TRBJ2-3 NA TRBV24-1 CATMASGSLSTDTQYF
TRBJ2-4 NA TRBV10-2 CASSVYLAKNIQYF
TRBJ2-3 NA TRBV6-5 CASSYVGDADTQYF
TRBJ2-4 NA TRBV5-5 CASSLAEENIQYF
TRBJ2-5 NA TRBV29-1 CSVLLFLVASGSTETQYF
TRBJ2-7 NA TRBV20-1 CSADDRDRGSYEQYF
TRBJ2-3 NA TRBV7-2 CASSLGLAGGTRTDTQYF
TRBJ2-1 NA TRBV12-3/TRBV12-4 CASSFEGREQFF
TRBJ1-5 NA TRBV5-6 CASRSQRSWDQPQHF
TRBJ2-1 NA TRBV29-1 CSGSPGSFEQFF
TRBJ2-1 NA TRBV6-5 CASRASYNEQFF
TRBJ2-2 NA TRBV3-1 CASSHRTNTGELFF
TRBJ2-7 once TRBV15 CATSREREGTYEQYF
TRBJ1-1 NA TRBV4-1 CASSQGWGSTEAFF
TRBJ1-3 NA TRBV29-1 CSVPGNGNTIYF
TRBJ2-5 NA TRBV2 CASSAGQSRETQYF
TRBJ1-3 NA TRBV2 CASSVGAGNTIYF
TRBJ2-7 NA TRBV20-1 CSAAPPGQSYEQYF
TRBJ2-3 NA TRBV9 CASTTGVFTDTQYF
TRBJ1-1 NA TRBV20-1 CSAPPPGENTEAFF
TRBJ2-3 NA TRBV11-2 CASSDHSTDTQYF
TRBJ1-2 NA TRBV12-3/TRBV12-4 CASSLRGLGYTF
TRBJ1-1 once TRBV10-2 CASSESGEGAFF
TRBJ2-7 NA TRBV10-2 CASSEMRGAYEQYF
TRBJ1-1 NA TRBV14 CASSPVSLNTEAFF
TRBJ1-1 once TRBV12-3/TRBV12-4 CASSFSDSQTEAFF
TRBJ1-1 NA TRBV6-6 CASSTTSGGTEAFF
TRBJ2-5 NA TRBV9 CASSVGGAYKQETQYF
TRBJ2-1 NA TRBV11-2 CASSLYQGSGVDDEQFF
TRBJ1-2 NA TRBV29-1 CSVEVFDTDNYGYTF
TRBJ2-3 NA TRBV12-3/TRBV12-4 CASRSTGGADTQYF
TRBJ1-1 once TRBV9 CASSVVGGEYNTEAFF
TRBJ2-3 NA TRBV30 CAWNEAGGTDTQYF
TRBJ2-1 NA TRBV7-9 CASSFSFGNNEQFF
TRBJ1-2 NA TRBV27 CASSLRTNYGYTF
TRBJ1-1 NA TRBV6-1 CASRPGQINTEAFF
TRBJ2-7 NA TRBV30 CAWREDSYEQYF
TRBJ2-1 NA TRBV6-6 CASSQTGGNEQFF
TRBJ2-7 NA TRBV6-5 CASSTGDRGFDEQYF
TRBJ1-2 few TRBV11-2 CASSLGGNYGYTF
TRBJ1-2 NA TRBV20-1 CSADDRRQGDYGYTF
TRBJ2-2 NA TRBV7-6 CASSLASEGFYTGELFF
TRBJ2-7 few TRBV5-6 CASSLRNEQYF
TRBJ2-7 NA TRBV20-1 CSARDFAAGGYEQYF
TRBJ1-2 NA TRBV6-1 CASSTTPGTGDYGYTF
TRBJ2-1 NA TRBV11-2 CASSLESRGNEQFF
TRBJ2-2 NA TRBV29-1 CSVDVRTGELFF
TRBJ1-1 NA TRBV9 CASSVEGETEAFF
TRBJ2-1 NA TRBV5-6 CASSVAGSYNEQFF
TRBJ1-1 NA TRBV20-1 CSAQGSDTEAFF
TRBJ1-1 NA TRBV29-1 CSVEGRLMGKAFF
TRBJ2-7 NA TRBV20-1 CSPETATYEQYF
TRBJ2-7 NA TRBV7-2 CASSLAALGGEQYF
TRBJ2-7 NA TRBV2 CASSGRISYEQYF
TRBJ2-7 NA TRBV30 CAWSAYYEQYF